This TCR beta chain stems from a study of T cells in localized non-small cell lung cancer. Study-wide results and limits: Adjacent lung had a median around 60 of the 100 largest tumor clones.

The V gene end was trimmed by 1 base and the J gene end by 2 bases; junction bases not matched to a gene: 7. Germline CDR1 and CDR2: SGHVS and FNYEAQ. The CDR3 has 18 amino acids. Profiled with immunoSEQ multiplex PCR; TCRdb holds only in-frame clones, not every one. The sample lists 20,000 to 25,000 clones, approximately 90% seen once, with about 20% in the top ten. With respect to this clone: The antigen remains undetermined.

This TCR was sampled from a man aged 40 to 70 with stage II squamous cell lung carcinoma. The source material was PBMCs, sampled before any cancer treatment. The chain has TRBV7-6 and TRBJ2-7; TRBD2 matches at 14 bases. The CDR3 DNA reads TGTGCCAGCAGCTTAGGACTAGCGGGAGGGACCGCTCCCTACGAGCAGTACTTC. Protein: CASSLGLAGGTAPYEQYF.